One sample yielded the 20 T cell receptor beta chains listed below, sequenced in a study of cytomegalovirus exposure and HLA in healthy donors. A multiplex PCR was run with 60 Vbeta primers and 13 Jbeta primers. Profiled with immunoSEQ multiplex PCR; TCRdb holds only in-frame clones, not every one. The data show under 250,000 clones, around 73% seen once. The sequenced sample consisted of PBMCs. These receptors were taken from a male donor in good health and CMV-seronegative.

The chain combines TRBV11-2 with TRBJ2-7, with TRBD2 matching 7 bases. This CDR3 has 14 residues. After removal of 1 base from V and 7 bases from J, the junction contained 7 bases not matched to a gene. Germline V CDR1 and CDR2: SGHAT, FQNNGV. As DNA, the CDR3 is TGTGCCAGCAGCTTAGGCGGGAGCCCCCCAGAGCAGTACTTC. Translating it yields CASSLGGSPPEQYF.

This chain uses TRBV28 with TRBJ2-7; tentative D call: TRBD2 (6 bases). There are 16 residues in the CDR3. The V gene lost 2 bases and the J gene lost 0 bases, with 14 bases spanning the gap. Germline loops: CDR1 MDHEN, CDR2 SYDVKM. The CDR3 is CASSLGGATPSYEQYF. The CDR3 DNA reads TGTGCCAGCAGTTTAGGCGGGGCCACTCCCTCCTACGAGCAGTACTTC.

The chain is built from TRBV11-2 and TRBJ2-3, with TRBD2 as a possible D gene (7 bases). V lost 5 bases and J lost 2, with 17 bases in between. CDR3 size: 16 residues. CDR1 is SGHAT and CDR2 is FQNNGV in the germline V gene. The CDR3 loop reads CASSPRGAGATDTQYF. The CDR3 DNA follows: TGTGCCAGCAGCCCCCGGGGGGCAGGGGCCACAGATACGCAGTATTTT.

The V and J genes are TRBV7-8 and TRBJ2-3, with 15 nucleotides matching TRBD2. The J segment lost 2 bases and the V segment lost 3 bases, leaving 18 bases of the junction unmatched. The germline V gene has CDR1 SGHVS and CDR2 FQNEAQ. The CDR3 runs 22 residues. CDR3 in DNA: TGTGCCAGCAGCTTCCACACTTCGTCCGTAGGACTAGCGGGAGGGAACACAGATACGCAGTATTTT. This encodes CASSFHTSSVGLAGGNTDTQYF.

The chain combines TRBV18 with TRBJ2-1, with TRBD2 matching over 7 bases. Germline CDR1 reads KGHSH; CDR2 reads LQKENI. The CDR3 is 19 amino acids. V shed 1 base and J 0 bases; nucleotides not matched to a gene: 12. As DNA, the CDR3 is TGTGCCAGCTCACCACTTGCCGCTAGCGGCTACAACTCCTACAATGAGCAGTTCTTC. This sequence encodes CASSPLAASGYNSYNEQFF.

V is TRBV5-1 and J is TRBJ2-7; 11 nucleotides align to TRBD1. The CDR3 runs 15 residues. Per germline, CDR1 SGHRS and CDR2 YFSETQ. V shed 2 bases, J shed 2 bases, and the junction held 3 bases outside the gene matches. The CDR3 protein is CASSFGQGAPYEQYF. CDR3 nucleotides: TGCGCCAGCAGCTTCGGACAGGGGGCCCCCTACGAGCAGTACTTC.

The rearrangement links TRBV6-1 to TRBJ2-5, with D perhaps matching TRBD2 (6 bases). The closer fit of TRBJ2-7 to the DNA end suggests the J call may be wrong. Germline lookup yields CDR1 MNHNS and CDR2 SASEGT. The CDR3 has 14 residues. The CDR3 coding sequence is TGTGCCAGCAGTGCGGGTAGCGGAAAATACGAGCAGTACTTC. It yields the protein CASSAGSGKYEQYF.

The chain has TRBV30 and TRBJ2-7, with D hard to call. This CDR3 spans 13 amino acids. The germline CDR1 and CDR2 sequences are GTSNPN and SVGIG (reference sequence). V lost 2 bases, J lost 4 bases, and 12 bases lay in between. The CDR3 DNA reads TGTGCCTGGAGTCCCCTCGTCGGTTACGAGCAGTACTTC. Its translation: CAWSPLVGYEQYF.

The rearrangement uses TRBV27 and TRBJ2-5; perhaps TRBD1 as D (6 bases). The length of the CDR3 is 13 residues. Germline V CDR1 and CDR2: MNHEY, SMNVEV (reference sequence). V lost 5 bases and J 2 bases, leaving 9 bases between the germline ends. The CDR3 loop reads CASSARGQETQYF. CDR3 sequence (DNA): TGTGCCAGCAGTGCCAGGGGTCAAGAGACCCAGTACTTC.

The CDR3 region is CASSDTLDTGELFF. DNA for the CDR3: TGTGCCAGCAGCGACACGCTTGACACCGGGGAGCTGTTTTTT. The chain has TRBV2 and TRBJ2-2; D gene ambiguous. The CDR3 consists of 14 residues. Trimming shortened V by 6 bases and J by 3 bases, and 11 bases separated the two germline ends. The V gene's germline CDR1 is SNHLY and CDR2 FYNNEI.

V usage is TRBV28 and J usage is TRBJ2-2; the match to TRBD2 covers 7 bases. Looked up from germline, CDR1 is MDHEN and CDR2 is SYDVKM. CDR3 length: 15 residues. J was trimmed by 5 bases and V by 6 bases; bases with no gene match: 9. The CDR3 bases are TGTGCCAGCAGACTCAGCGGGATCGGTACCGGGGAGCTGTTTTTT. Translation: CASRLSGIGTGELFF.

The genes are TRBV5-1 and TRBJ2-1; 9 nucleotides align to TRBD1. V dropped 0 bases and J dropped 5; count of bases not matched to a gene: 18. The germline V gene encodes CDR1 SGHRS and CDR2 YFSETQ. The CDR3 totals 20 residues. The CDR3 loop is CASSLVLGQGHILGHNEQFF. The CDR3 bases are TGCGCCAGCAGCTTGGTATTGGGACAGGGTCATATATTGGGCCACAATGAGCAGTTCTTC.

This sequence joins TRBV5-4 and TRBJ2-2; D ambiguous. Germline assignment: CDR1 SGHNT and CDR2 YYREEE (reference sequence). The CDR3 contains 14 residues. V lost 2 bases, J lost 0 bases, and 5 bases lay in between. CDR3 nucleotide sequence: TGTGCCAGCAGCTTCCGGGCGAACACCGGGGAGCTGTTTTTT. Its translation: CASSFRANTGELFF.

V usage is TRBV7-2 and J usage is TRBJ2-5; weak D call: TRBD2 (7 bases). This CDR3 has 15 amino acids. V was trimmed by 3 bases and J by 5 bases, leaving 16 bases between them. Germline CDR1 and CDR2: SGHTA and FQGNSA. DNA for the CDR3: TGTGCCAGCAGCTTTACAGGGATGGGGGGGGAGACCCAGTACTTC. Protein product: CASSFTGMGGETQYF. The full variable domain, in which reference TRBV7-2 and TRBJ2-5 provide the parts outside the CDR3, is GAGVSQSPSNKVTEKGKDVELRCDPISGHTALYWYRQSLGQGLEFLIYFQGNSAPDKSGLPSDRFSAERTGGSVSTLTIQRTQQEDSAVYLCASSFTGMGGETQYFGPGTRLLVL.

CDR3 protein: CASSQDGLAVGNEQFF. CDR3 nucleotide sequence: TGTGCCAGCAGCCAAGATGGCCTAGCGGTCGGAAATGAGCAGTTCTTC. This chain connects TRBV4-2 to TRBJ2-1, with TRBD2 identical over 7 bases. The V gene end was trimmed by 0 bases and the J gene end by 7 bases; junction bases not matched to a gene: 9. CDR1 and CDR2 (germline): LGHNA, YNFKEQ. The CDR3 covers 16 residues.

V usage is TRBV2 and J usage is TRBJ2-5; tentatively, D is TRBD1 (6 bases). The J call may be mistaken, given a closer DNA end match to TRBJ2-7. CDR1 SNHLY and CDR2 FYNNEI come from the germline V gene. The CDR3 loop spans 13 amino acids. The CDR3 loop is CASRPGTPYEQYF. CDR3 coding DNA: TGTGCCAGCAGACCCGGGACACCCTACGAGCAGTACTTC.

CDR3 bases: TGTGCCAGCAGCCCGACACGGGGGAGTTCCGAGCAGTACTTC. The encoded protein is CASSPTRGSSEQYF. The gene calls are TRBV14 and TRBJ2-7; the D gene is possibly TRBD2 (6 bases). The CDR3 loop spans 14 amino acids. CDR1 and CDR2 (germline): SGHDN, FVKESK. V lost 4 bases and J 6 bases, leaving 16 bases between the germline ends.

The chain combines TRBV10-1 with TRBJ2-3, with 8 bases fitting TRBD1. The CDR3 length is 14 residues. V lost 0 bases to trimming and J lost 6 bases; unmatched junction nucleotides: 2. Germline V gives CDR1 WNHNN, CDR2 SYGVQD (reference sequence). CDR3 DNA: TGCGCCAGCAGTGAGTCGACAGGGGCCGATACGCAGTATTTT. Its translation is CASSESTGADTQYF.

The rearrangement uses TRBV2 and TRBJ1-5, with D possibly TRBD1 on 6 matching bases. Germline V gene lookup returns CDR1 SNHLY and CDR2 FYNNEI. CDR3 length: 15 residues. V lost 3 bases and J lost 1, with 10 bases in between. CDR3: CASSDQGMSNQPQHF. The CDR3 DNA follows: TGTGCCAGCAGTGATCAGGGGATGAGCAATCAGCCCCAGCATTTT.

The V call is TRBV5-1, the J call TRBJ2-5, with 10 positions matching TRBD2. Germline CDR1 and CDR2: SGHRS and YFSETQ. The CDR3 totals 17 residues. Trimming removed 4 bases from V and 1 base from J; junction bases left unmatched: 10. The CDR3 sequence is CASSHGLAVTFQETQYF. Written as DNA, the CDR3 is TGCGCCAGCAGCCATGGACTAGCGGTGACATTCCAAGAGACCCAGTACTTC.